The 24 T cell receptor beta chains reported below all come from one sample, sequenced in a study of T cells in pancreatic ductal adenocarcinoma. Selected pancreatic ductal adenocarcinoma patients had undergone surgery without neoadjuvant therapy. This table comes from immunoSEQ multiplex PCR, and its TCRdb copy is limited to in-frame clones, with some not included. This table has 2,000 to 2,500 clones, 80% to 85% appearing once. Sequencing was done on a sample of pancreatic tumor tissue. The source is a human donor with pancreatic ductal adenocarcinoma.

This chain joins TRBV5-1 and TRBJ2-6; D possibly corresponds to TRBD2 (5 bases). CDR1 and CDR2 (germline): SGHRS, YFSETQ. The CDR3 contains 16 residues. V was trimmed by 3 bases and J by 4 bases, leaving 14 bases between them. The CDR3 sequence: CASSSRAGPGANVLTF. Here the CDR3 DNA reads TGCGCCAGCAGCTCCCGGGCGGGCCCCGGGGCCAACGTCCTGACTTTC.

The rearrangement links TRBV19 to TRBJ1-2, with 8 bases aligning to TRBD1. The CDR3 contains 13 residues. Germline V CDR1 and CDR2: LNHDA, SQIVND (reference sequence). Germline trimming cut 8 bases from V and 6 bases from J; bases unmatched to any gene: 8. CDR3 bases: TGTGCCAGTGGCGTGGAGACAGGGGATGGCTACACCTTC. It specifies CASGVETGDGYTF.

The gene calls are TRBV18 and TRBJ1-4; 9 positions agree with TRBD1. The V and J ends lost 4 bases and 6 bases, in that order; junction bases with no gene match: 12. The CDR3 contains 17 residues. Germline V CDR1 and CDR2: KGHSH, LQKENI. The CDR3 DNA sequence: TGTGCCAGCTCACTTTCCCTCCCGGGACAGGGCGATGAAAAACTGTTTTTT. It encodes CASSLSLPGQGDEKLFF.

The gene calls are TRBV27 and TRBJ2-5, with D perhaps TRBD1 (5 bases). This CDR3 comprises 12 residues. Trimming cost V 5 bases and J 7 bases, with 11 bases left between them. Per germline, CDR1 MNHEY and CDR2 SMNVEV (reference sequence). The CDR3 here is CASSPQRGTQYF. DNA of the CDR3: TGTGCCAGCAGTCCGCAAAGGGGGACCCAGTACTTC.

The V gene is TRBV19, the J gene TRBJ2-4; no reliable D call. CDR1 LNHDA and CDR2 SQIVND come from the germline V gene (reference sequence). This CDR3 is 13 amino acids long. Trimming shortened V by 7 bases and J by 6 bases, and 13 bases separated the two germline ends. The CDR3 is CASTAYAGNIQYF. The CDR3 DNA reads TGTGCCAGTACCGCATACGCAGGAAACATTCAGTACTTC.

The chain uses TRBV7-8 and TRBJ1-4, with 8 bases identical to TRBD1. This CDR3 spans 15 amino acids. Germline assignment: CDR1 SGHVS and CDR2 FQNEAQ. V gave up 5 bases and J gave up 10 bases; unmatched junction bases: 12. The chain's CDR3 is CASSVNQGATGKLFF. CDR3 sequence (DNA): TGTGCCAGCAGCGTCAACCAGGGGGCGACGGGAAAACTGTTTTTT.

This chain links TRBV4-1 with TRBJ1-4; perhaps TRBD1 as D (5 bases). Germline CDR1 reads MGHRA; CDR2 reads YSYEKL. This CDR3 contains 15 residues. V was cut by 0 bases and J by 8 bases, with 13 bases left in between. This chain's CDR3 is CASSQDFRQGEKLFF. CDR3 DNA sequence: TGCGCCAGCAGCCAAGACTTCCGGCAGGGAGAAAAACTGTTTTTT.

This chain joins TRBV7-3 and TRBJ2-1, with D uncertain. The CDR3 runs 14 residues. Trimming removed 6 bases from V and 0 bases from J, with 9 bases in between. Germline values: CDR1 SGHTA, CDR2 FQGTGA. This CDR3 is CASSSRGSYNEQFF. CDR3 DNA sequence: TGTGCCAGCAGTTCTAGAGGCTCCTACAATGAGCAGTTCTTC.

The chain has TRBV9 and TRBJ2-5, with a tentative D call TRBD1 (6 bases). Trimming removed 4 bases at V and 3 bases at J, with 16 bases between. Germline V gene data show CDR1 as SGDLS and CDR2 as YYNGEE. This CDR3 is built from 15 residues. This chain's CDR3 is CASSPYLDRKETQYF. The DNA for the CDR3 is TGTGCCAGCAGCCCTTACTTGGACAGAAAAGAGACCCAGTACTTC.

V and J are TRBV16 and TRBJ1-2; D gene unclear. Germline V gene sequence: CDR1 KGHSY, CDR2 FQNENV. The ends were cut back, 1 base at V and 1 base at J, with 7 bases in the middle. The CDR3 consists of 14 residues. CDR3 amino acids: CASSQFYGNYGYTF. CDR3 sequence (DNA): TGTGCCAGCAGCCAATTCTACGGTAACTATGGCTACACCTTC.

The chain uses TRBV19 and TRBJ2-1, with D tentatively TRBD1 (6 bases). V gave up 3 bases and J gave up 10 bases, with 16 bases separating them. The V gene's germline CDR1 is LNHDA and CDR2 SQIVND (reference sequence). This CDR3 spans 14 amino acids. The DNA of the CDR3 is TGTGCCAGTAGTATTTTGGGGACAAAGAGGGAGCAGTTCTTC. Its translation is CASSILGTKREQFF.

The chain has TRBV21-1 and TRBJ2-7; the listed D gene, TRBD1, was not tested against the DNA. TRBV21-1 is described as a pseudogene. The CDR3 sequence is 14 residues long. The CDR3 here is CASKGHRVNYEQYF. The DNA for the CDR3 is TGTGCCAGCAAGGGCCACAGGGTTAACTACGAGCAGTACTTC.

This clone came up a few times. CDR3 DNA sequence: TGCGCCAGCAGCCAAGGACTAGCGGGATTGGGAGGCAATGAGCAGTTCTTC. Translation: CASSQGLAGLGGNEQFF. The chain uses TRBV4-1 and TRBJ2-1; 11 nucleotides line up with TRBD2. CDR3 length equals 17 residues. Germline V CDR1 and CDR2: MGHRA, YSYEKL. The V segment lost 1 base and the J segment 6 bases; nucleotides outside the gene matches: 8.

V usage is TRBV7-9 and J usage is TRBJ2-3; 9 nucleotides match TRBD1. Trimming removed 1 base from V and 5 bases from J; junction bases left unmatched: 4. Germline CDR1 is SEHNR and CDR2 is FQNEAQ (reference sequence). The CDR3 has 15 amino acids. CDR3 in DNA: TGTGCCAGCAGCTTAGACAGGGGGCTCAAAGATACGCAGTATTTT. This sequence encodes CASSLDRGLKDTQYF.

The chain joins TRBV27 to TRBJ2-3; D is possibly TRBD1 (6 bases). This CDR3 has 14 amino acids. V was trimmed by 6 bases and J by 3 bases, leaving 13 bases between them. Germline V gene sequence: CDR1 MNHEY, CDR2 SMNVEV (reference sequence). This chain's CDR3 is CASSTQGQTDTQYF. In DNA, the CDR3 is TGTGCCAGCAGCACACAGGGCCAAACAGATACGCAGTATTTT.

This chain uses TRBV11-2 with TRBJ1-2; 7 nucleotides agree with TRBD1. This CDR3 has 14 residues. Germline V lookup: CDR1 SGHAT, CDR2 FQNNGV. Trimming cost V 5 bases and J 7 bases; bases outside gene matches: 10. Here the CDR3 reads CASSPSPTGIGYTF. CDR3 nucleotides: TGTGCCAGCAGCCCGAGCCCGACAGGGATTGGCTACACCTTC.

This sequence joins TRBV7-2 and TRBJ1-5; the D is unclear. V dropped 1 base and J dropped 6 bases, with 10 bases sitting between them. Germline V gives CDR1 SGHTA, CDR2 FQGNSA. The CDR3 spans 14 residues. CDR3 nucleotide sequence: TGTGCCAGCAGCTTAGTTCTAGGTCCTCAGCCCCAGCATTTT. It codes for CASSLVLGPQPQHF.

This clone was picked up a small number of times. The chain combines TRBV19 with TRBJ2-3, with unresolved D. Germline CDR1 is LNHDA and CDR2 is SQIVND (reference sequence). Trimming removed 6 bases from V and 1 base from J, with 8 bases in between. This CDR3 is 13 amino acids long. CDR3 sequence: CASRDRGTDTQYF. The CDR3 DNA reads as TGTGCCAGTAGAGATCGGGGCACAGATACGCAGTATTTT.

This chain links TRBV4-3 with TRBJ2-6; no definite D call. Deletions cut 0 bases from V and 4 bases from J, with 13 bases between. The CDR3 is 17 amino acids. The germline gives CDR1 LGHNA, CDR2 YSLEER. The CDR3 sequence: CASSQDRRGSGANVLTF. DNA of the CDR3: TGCGCCAGCAGCCAAGATAGGAGAGGATCCGGGGCCAACGTCCTGACTTTC.

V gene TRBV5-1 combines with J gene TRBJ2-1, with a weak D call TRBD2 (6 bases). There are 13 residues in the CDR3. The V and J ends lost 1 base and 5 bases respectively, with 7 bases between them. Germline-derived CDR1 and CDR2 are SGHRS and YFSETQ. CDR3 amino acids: CASSLWGDNEQFF. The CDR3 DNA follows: TGCGCCAGCAGCTTGTGGGGGGACAATGAGCAGTTCTTC.

Here the CDR3 reads CSAGLLYEQYF. In DNA form, the CDR3 reads TGCAGTGCTGGACTATTATACGAGCAGTACTTC. The V call is TRBV20-1, the J call TRBJ2-7, with TRBD2 as a possible D gene (6 bases). The germline CDR1 and CDR2 sequences are DFQATT and SNEGSKA (reference sequence). The CDR3 totals 11 residues. V was shortened by 5 bases and J by 4 bases, with 9 bases between the two germline ends.

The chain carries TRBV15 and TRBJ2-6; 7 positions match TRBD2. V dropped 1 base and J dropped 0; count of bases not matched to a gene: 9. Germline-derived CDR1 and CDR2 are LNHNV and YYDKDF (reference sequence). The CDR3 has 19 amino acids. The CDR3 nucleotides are TGTGCCACCAGCAGAGGGAGAGGGCGGGAGTACTCTGGGGCCAACGTCCTGACTTTC. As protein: CATSRGRGREYSGANVLTF.

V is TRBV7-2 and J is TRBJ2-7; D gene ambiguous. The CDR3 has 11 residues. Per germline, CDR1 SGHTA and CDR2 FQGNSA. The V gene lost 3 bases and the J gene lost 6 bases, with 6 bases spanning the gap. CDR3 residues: CASSFLGEQYF. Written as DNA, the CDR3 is TGTGCCAGCAGCTTTCTAGGCGAGCAGTACTTC.

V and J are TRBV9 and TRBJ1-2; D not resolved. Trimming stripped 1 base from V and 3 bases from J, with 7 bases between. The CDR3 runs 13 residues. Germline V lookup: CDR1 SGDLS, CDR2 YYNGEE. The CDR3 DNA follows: TGTGCCAGCAGCGTAAGAGAAGACTATGGCTACACCTTC. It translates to CASSVREDYGYTF.